This is a list of T cell receptor beta chains from one sample in a study of cytomegalovirus exposure and HLA in healthy donors. Assay: immunoSEQ multiplex PCR; the TCRdb copy retains only in-frame clones and omits some. The sample includes fewer than 130,000 clones, about three quarters seen only once; the top ten take roughly 2.9%. Sequencing was carried out using PBMCs. These TCRs come from a woman between 55 and 75 years old in good health and CMV-seropositive. CDR3s include the opening cysteine and the closing phenylalanine or tryptophan. Fields, in order: clone size, V gene, J gene, CDR3 length, D gene, CDR3 DNA, CDR3 protein. D genes are given only for firm matches. A row's size may be missing; if present it is once, few, many or a size class.

abundance: .; v_gene: TRBV30; j_gene: TRBJ2-3; len: 13; d_gene: .; CDR3nt: TGTGCCTGGAAGGACAGAAACACAGATACGCAGTATTTT; CDR3aa: CAWKDRNTDTQYF
abundance: .; v_gene: TRBV28; j_gene: TRBJ2-1; len: 15; d_gene: .; CDR3nt: TGTGCCAGCAGTTTAGTCCAAACACAGTCCAATGAGCAGTTCTTC; CDR3aa: CASSLVQTQSNEQFF
abundance: .; v_gene: TRBV2; j_gene: TRBJ2-3; len: 16; d_gene: TRBD1; CDR3nt: TGTGCCAGCAGTCCGACCAGACAGGGGACCACAGATACGCAGTATTTT; CDR3aa: CASSPTRQGTTDTQYF
abundance: few; v_gene: TRBV6-1; j_gene: TRBJ1-3; len: 15; d_gene: .; CDR3nt: TGTGCCAGCAAAAACCCAGGGGACTCTGGAAACACCATATATTTT; CDR3aa: CASKNPGDSGNTIYF
abundance: .; v_gene: TRBV5-1; j_gene: TRBJ2-1; len: 14; d_gene: TRBD2; CDR3nt: TGCGCCAGCAGCTTGGCTGCGGGAGAAGCATTGAAGTTCTTC; CDR3aa: CASSLAAGEALKFF
abundance: .; v_gene: TRBV5-1; j_gene: TRBJ1-1; len: 14; d_gene: TRBD1; CDR3nt: TGCGCCAGCAACAGAGACAGGGGTCGGACTGAAGCTTTCTTT; CDR3aa: CASNRDRGRTEAFF
abundance: .; v_gene: TRBV15; j_gene: TRBJ2-1; len: 13; d_gene: TRBD2; CDR3nt: TGTGCCACCAGCCCATATAGCGGGGCGGAGCAGTTCTTC; CDR3aa: CATSPYSGAEQFF
abundance: .; v_gene: TRBV2; j_gene: TRBJ2-1; len: 12; d_gene: TRBD1; CDR3nt: TGTGCCAGCAGGGAAGACAGGGATGAGCAGTTCTTC; CDR3aa: CASREDRDEQFF
abundance: .; v_gene: TRBV13; j_gene: TRBJ2-7; len: 15; d_gene: .; CDR3nt: TGTGCCAGCAGCTCGCAACCCCTCCCAGACTACGAGCAGTACTTC; CDR3aa: CASSSQPLPDYEQYF
abundance: .; v_gene: TRBV28; j_gene: TRBJ1-1; len: 16; d_gene: .; CDR3nt: TGTGCCAGCAGTTTATCCGACAGTGGGGCAAACACTGAAGCTTTCTTT; CDR3aa: CASSLSDSGANTEAFF
abundance: .; v_gene: TRBV10-3; j_gene: TRBJ2-3; len: 13; d_gene: .; CDR3nt: TGTGCCATCGGGCAGGGTTATACAGATACGCAGTATTTT; CDR3aa: CAIGQGYTDTQYF
abundance: .; v_gene: TRBV5-1; j_gene: TRBJ1-2; len: 14; d_gene: TRBD1; CDR3nt: TGCGCCAGCACACCCGGGACAGGGGGCTTTGGCTACACCTTC; CDR3aa: CASTPGTGGFGYTF
abundance: .; v_gene: TRBV5-4; j_gene: TRBJ2-2; len: 16; d_gene: .; CDR3nt: TGTGCCAGCAGCTCCGGACTAACTATGAACACCGGGGAGCTGTTTTTT; CDR3aa: CASSSGLTMNTGELFF
abundance: .; v_gene: TRBV4-1; j_gene: TRBJ1-2; len: 15; d_gene: .; CDR3nt: TGCGCCAGCAGCCAAGAGCGGACAGTCATCTATGGCTACACCTTC; CDR3aa: CASSQERTVIYGYTF
abundance: .; v_gene: TRBV11-1; j_gene: TRBJ2-1; len: 16; d_gene: TRBD2; CDR3nt: TGTGCCAGCAGCGGCAGACTAGCGGGAGTGTTAGATGAGCAGTTCTTC; CDR3aa: CASSGRLAGVLDEQFF
abundance: .; v_gene: TRBV9; j_gene: TRBJ1-1; len: 14; d_gene: .; CDR3nt: TGTGCCAGCAGCGACAGCGGGGTGTGGACTGAAGCTTTCTTT; CDR3aa: CASSDSGVWTEAFF
abundance: .; v_gene: TRBV4-1; j_gene: TRBJ2-3; len: 17; d_gene: TRBD2; CDR3nt: TGCGCCAGCAGCCAATCGCCCCCGGGGGGGGACACAGATACGCAGTATTTT; CDR3aa: CASSQSPPGGDTDTQYF
abundance: .; v_gene: TRBV4-2; j_gene: TRBJ2-2; len: 16; d_gene: .; CDR3nt: TGTGCCAGCAGCCAAGATCGGAGGGCCGCCGCCGGGGAGCTGTTTTTT; CDR3aa: CASSQDRRAAAGELFF
abundance: .; v_gene: TRBV9; j_gene: TRBJ2-3; len: 16; d_gene: TRBD2; CDR3nt: TGTGCCAGCAGCGTAGTAAGCGGGAGGCACACAGATACGCAGTATTTT; CDR3aa: CASSVVSGRHTDTQYF
abundance: .; v_gene: TRBV4-2; j_gene: TRBJ2-3; len: 15; d_gene: .; CDR3nt: TGTGCCAGCAGCCAAGATCATGGCAAAACAGATACGCAGTATTTT; CDR3aa: CASSQDHGKTDTQYF
abundance: once; v_gene: TRBV10-3; j_gene: TRBJ1-2; len: 16; d_gene: .; CDR3nt: TGTGCCATCAGTGAGTCTCTAGGGGGGGGTAGCTATGGCTACACCTTC; CDR3aa: CAISESLGGGSYGYTF
abundance: .; v_gene: TRBV7-3; j_gene: TRBJ1-1; len: 13; d_gene: .; CDR3nt: TGTGCCAGCAGCCCCAGCGGGGGCACTGAAGCTTTCTTT; CDR3aa: CASSPSGGTEAFF
abundance: .; v_gene: TRBV7-9; j_gene: TRBJ1-1; len: 15; d_gene: TRBD1; CDR3nt: TGTGCCAGCAGCCCCGACCGGACAGGGGTCCTTGGGGCTTTCTTT; CDR3aa: CASSPDRTGVLGAFF
abundance: .; v_gene: TRBV10-1; j_gene: TRBJ2-3; len: 16; d_gene: TRBD2; CDR3nt: TGCGCCAGCAGTGGGCATAGCGGGAGGGCCGGAGATACGCAGTATTTT; CDR3aa: CASSGHSGRAGDTQYF
abundance: .; v_gene: TRBV5-1; j_gene: TRBJ2-7; len: 13; d_gene: .; CDR3nt: TGCGCCAGCAGCTTGGTCGGGTCTGGAGAGCAGTACTTC; CDR3aa: CASSLVGSGEQYF
abundance: .; v_gene: TRBV27; j_gene: TRBJ1-1; len: 16; d_gene: .; CDR3nt: TGTGCCAGCAGTTTGACGGAGGTCGGGGGAGGCACTGAAGCTTTCTTT; CDR3aa: CASSLTEVGGGTEAFF
abundance: .; v_gene: TRBV10-2; j_gene: TRBJ2-3; len: 14; d_gene: .; CDR3nt: TGCGCCAGCAGTGATATAATTATGATGGCAACGCAGTATTTT; CDR3aa: CASSDIIMMATQYF
abundance: .; v_gene: TRBV27; j_gene: TRBJ1-5; len: 15; d_gene: TRBD1; CDR3nt: TGTGCCAGCAGTTACACCGGGACAGGGACAATGACCCAGCATTTT; CDR3aa: CASSYTGTGTMTQHF
abundance: .; v_gene: TRBV19; j_gene: TRBJ1-1; len: 13; d_gene: TRBD1; CDR3nt: TGTGCCAGTAGTATTGACAGGGACACTGAAGCTTTCTTT; CDR3aa: CASSIDRDTEAFF
abundance: .; v_gene: TRBV6-1; j_gene: TRBJ1-2; len: 13; d_gene: TRBD1; CDR3nt: TGTGCCAGCAGGTCACAGGGGGCCTATGGCTACACCTTC; CDR3aa: CASRSQGAYGYTF
abundance: .; v_gene: TRBV9; j_gene: TRBJ1-1; len: 14; d_gene: TRBD1; CDR3nt: TGTGCCAGCAGCGTAGCAACAGGGGGAACTGAAGCTTTCTTT; CDR3aa: CASSVATGGTEAFF
abundance: .; v_gene: TRBV29-1; j_gene: TRBJ2-1; len: 11; d_gene: .; CDR3nt: TGCAGCGTTGAAGAAGCTGCTGAGCAGTTCTTC; CDR3aa: CSVEEAAEQFF
abundance: .; v_gene: TRBV5-1; j_gene: TRBJ2-5; len: 15; d_gene: .; CDR3nt: TGCGCCAGCAGCTTGGGAGTGCGCAGGCAAGAGACCCAGTACTTC; CDR3aa: CASSLGVRRQETQYF